The sequence of this T cell receptor (beta chain) was determined in a study of T cell responses to AZD1222 COVID-19 vaccine. Study results and caveats: Among vaccine-associated CD4 TCRs, coverage spanned spike, with dominance at 160-218 and 743-854.

As for this clone: Antigen unknown.

Assay used: immunoSEQ multiplex PCR; TCRdb lists only in-frame clones, some missing. Here the sample spans some 150,000 clones, 89% being singletons. CDR3 length equals 11 residues. The germline gives CDR1 DFQATT, CDR2 SNEGSKA (reference sequence). Deletions cut 6 bases from V and 6 bases from J, with 10 bases between. The TCR comes from an adult in good health. Sequenced here: peripheral blood, sampled on day 0 of AZD1222 vaccination. The genes are TRBV20-1 and TRBJ2-3, with D uncertain. The CDR3 DNA is TGCAGTGCCCCCTCCGTGGATACGCAGTATTTT. The encoded protein is CSAPSVDTQYF.